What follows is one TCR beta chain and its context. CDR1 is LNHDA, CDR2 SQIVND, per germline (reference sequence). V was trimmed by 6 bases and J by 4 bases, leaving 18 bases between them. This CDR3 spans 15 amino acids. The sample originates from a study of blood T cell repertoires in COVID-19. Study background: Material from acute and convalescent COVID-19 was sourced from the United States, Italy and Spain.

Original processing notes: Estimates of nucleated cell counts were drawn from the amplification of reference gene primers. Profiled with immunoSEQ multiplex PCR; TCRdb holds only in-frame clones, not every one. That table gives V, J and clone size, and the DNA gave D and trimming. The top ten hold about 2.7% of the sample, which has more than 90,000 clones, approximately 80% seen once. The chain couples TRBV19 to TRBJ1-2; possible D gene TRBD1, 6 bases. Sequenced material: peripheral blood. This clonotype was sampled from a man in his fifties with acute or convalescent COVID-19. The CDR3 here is CASSNDRTRGYGYTF. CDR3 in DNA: TGTGCCAGTAGCAATGACAGGACCCGGGGCTATGGCTACACCTTC.